The following is a T cell receptor (beta chain) sequence with its context. The sample belongs to a study of shared clonotypes between healthy human individuals. The ends lost 7 bases at V and 5 bases at J; junction bases unmatched: 8. Germline assignment: CDR1 MDHEN and CDR2 SYDVKM. The CDR3 has 14 residues. The method was immunoSEQ multiplex PCR; TCRdb's version includes in-frame clones alone and lacks a portion of them. The table shows around 1.1 million clones, with about 80% occurring only once. The sequence came from a man between 18 and 29 years old in good health. Some clones in this sample may be carry-over from other donors' samples. This chain uses TRBV28 with TRBJ2-3; 8 positions match TRBD1. Sequencing was carried out using memory CD4+ T cells from PBMCs. The subset denotes: CD45RA-negative fraction. The CDR3 sequence is CASKLRGLRDTQYF. The CDR3 DNA reads as TGTGCCAGCAAACTCAGGGGGCTGAGAGATACGCAGTATTTT.